The 15 T cell receptor beta chains below all came from one sample that was sequenced in a study of technical replicates of blood from a handful of donors. The method was immunoSEQ multiplex PCR; TCRdb's version includes in-frame clones alone and lacks a portion of them. The sample lists over 65,000 clones, about 93% occurring once. The sample comprised T cells isolated from PBMCs. These receptors all stem from a human donor in good health.

The V and J genes are TRBV29-1 and TRBJ2-1; 9 bases map to TRBD1. J lost 9 bases, V lost 5 bases, and 5 bases had no gene match. Looked up from germline, CDR1 is SQVTM and CDR2 is ANQGSEA. The CDR3 loop spans 12 amino acids. CDR3 in amino acids: CSVLTGGLEQFF. The CDR3, as DNA: TGCAGCGTTTTAACAGGGGGCCTTGAGCAGTTCTTC.

The chain recombines TRBV6-5 with TRBJ2-7; tentative D call: TRBD1 (5 bases). The CDR3 is 15 amino acids. Trimming took 11 bases from V and 3 from J, leaving 23 bases between them. CDR1 is MNHEY and CDR2 is SVGAGI in the germline V gene. This CDR3 is CASFGRGAGNYEQYF. For the CDR3, the DNA is TGTGCCTCCTTCGGTAGGGGCGCTGGGAACTACGAGCAGTACTTC.

The chain couples TRBV6-1 to TRBJ2-1; maybe TRBD1 (5 bases). The ends were cut back, 2 bases at V and 15 bases at J, with 14 bases in the middle. CDR3 size: 12 residues. The germline gives CDR1 MNHNS, CDR2 SASEGT. This CDR3 reads CASSELPQGSFF. CDR3 coding DNA: TGTGCCAGCAGTGAACTTCCCCAGGGTTCGTTCTTC.

Only a few counts were recorded for this clone. This chain joins TRBV19 and TRBJ1-5, with D unclear. Trimming pared 5 bases from V and 1 base from J, leaving 6 bases between. The germline V gene encodes CDR1 LNHDA and CDR2 SQIVND (reference sequence). There are 13 residues in the CDR3. The CDR3 loop is CASSGQSNQPQHF. CDR3 coding DNA: TGTGCCAGTAGTGGGCAGAGCAATCAGCCCCAGCATTTT.

The chain recombines TRBV27 with TRBJ2-7, with 12 bases aligning to TRBD2. Germline CDR1 and CDR2: MNHEY and SMNVEV (reference sequence). Germline trimming cut 6 bases from V and 0 bases from J; bases unmatched to any gene: 9. This CDR3 region has 17 residues. DNA of the CDR3: TGTGCCAGCAGCCCCCAAAAACTAGCGGGAGGCTCCTACGAGCAGTACTTC. Translated: CASSPQKLAGGSYEQYF.

The chain employs TRBV30 and TRBJ2-1, with D possibly being TRBD2 (5 bases). The CDR3 length is 13 residues. From germline, CDR1 is GTSNPN and CDR2 SVGIG (reference sequence). The germline V and J ends were trimmed by 2 bases and 9 bases, with 14 bases remaining between them. Here the CDR3 DNA reads TGTGCCTGGAGTACGGCCCGGAGGACTGAGCAGTTCTTC. This codes for CAWSTARRTEQFF. The full variable domain, in which reference TRBV30 and TRBJ2-1 provide the parts outside the CDR3, is SQTIHQWPATLVQPVGSPLSLECTVEGTSNPNLYWYRQAAGRGLQLLFYSVGIGQISSEVPQNLSASRPQDRQFILSSKKLLLSDSGFYLCAWSTARRTEQFFGPGTRLTVL.

The V call is TRBV7-8, the J call TRBJ2-7; D unclear. CDR3 length: 13 amino acids. Germline CDR1 reads SGHVS; CDR2 reads FQNEAQ. V was pared by 1 base and J by 6 bases, with 10 bases between. The CDR3, as DNA: TGTGCCAGCAGCTTAGGTGGCATCCCCGAGCAGTACTTC. Amino acid sequence: CASSLGGIPEQYF.

The chain uses TRBV6-1 and TRBJ1-2, with D tentatively TRBD1 (5 bases). Trimming left V 3 bases short and J 1 base short, with 9 bases between. The CDR3 runs 14 residues. Germline CDR1 reads MNHNS; CDR2 reads SASEGT. CDR3 nucleotides: TGTGCCAGCAGTGATCTGCAGGGTAACTATGGCTACACCTTC. This translates into CASSDLQGNYGYTF.

The V and J genes are TRBV18 and TRBJ2-7, with 8 nucleotides matching TRBD1. Looked up from germline, CDR1 is KGHSH and CDR2 is LQKENI. Trimming took 0 bases from V and 2 from J; bases not matched to a gene: 3. The CDR3 contains 15 residues. The CDR3 DNA is TGTGCCAGCTCACCACCCGGGACAGGAACCTACGAGCAGTACTTC. Protein product: CASSPPGTGTYEQYF.

V and J are TRBV5-1 and TRBJ2-1, with TRBD2 identical over 8 bases. The germline gives CDR1 SGHRS, CDR2 YFSETQ. The CDR3 sequence is 17 residues long. V gave up 4 bases and J gave up 3 bases; unmatched junction bases: 12. CDR3 nucleotide sequence: TGCGCCAGCAGCGGGCTCCCCGGGACTAGTTTCTACAATGAGCAGTTCTTC. This gives the protein CASSGLPGTSFYNEQFF.

This chain links TRBV28 with TRBJ2-2; 8 bases are a match to TRBD2. With V trimmed by 3 bases and J by 5 bases, 5 bases remained unmatched. This CDR3 spans 15 amino acids. The germline CDR1 and CDR2 sequences are MDHEN and SYDVKM. CDR3 region: CASSFPGGQTGELFF. CDR3 in DNA: TGTGCCAGCAGTTTTCCGGGAGGGCAGACCGGGGAGCTGTTTTTT.

The rearrangement links TRBV5-5 to TRBJ1-1; 7 bases are shared with TRBD1. The CDR3 has 15 amino acids. V dropped 5 bases and J dropped 4; count of bases not matched to a gene: 11. Germline V gives CDR1 SGHKS, CDR2 YYEKEE (reference sequence). CDR3 coding DNA: TGTGCCAGCAGAATTGGAGGGGGCAAAGGCACTGAAGCTTTCTTT. Translated: CASRIGGGKGTEAFF.

This clone has a handful of counts. V is TRBV10-3 and J is TRBJ2-2; 10 nucleotides line up with TRBD2. Germline V gene data show CDR1 as ENHRY and CDR2 as SYGVKD. Trimming at V came to 8 bases and at J to 5 bases, leaving 8 bases not matched to a gene. The CDR3 is 15 amino acids. CDR3 loop: CAIPSERGGTGELFF. CDR3 bases: TGTGCCATCCCCTCCGAGCGGGGGGGAACCGGGGAGCTGTTTTTT.

This clone was observed a handful of times. The chain has TRBV19 and TRBJ1-2, with 8 positions matching TRBD1. J lost 5 bases, V lost 5 bases, and 13 bases had no gene match. CDR1 LNHDA and CDR2 SQIVND come from the germline V gene (reference sequence). This CDR3 has 16 amino acids. CDR3: CASSGKRQGARYGYTF. As DNA, the CDR3 is TGTGCCAGTAGTGGGAAGCGGCAGGGGGCGCGGTATGGCTACACCTTC.

V and J are TRBV6-5 and TRBJ2-7; the match to TRBD2 covers 9 bases. Germline-derived CDR1 and CDR2 are MNHEY and SVGAGI. With V trimmed by 10 bases and J by 6 bases, 13 bases remained unmatched. This CDR3 region has 14 residues. The CDR3 region is CATKPYRLAVEQYF. For the CDR3, the DNA is TGTGCCACCAAACCATACCGACTAGCGGTCGAGCAGTACTTC.